The clone carrying this T cell receptor (beta chain) was counted once. Sequencing was performed with immunoSEQ multiplex PCR; in TCRdb, only in-frame clones are kept and a portion is missing. Counted here are about 370,000 clones, 90% occurring once; the ten biggest clones make up around 7%. The entry originates in a study of blood T cell repertoires in COVID-19. Study details: T cells, B-cell-depleted T cells, or PBMCs provided the cDNA or gDNA that served as material.

Germline V gene data show CDR1 as MDHEN and CDR2 as SYDVKM. The CDR3 sequence is 16 residues long. Losses at the gene ends were 4 bases for V and 2 bases for J; bases not matched to a gene: 5. Sequencing input: peripheral blood. The clonotype originates from a man between 18 and 35 years old with active or convalescent COVID-19. J is TRBJ2-1 and V is TRBV28, with 10 bases lining up with TRBD1. The CDR3, as DNA: TGTGCCAGCAGTTCGGGACAGGGGAGGACCTACAATGAGCAGTTCTTC. Protein product: CASSSGQGRTYNEQFF.